This T cell receptor (beta chain) was obtained from a study of shared clonotypes between healthy human individuals. The trim removed 3 bases at V and 4 bases at J, leaving 6 bases unmatched. Germline CDR1 reads KGHSH; CDR2 reads LQKENI. The CDR3 has 15 residues. This clone was observed at least ten times. Other DNA sequences in the same sample also yield this CDR3. Profiling relied on immunoSEQ multiplex PCR, and the TCRdb table lists in-frame clones only, not all of them. This sample carries around 700,000 clones, about two thirds of them seen once, and the ten largest clones take under 2%. Sequencing input: memory CD4+ T cells sorted from blood. The subset is: CD45RA-negative fraction. The chain couples TRBV18 to TRBJ2-7, with TRBD2 identical over 10 bases. This receptor was obtained from a woman aged 25 to 39 in good health. In DNA, the CDR3 is TGTGCCAGCTCACCTGGGGCTAGCGGGAGTTACGAGCAGTACTTC. This encodes CASSPGASGSYEQYF.